This entry features one TCR beta chain sequence. Its antigen is unknown. The CDR3 is made up of 13 amino acids. Germline V gene sequence: CDR1 SGHTS, CDR2 YDEGEE. This sample was taken from a study of CXCR3-negative and CXCR3-positive naive CD8 T cells. Broader study findings: CXCR3-negative naive cells had less hydrophobic TRB CDR3s than did CXCR3-positive naive cells. Similar TRBV-TRBJ usage was seen in naive cells (both CXCR3-negative and CXCR3-positive), but memory cells differed. The study found comparably high diversity in both naive subsets and much lower diversity in memory CD8+ cells.

Through 5' RACE with UMI labels, the TRB cDNA libraries were prepared. TCRdb reanalyzed the 5' RACE reads, giving one entry per CDR3 protein sequence and no DNA. Recorded for this sample: nearly 110,000 distinct CDR3 sequences. The material sequenced was naive CXCR3+ CD8+ T cells from blood. Noted subset: CD45RO-CCR7+CD27+CD95- naive CD8+ T cells expressing CXCR3 (TNR3+). The rearrangement links TRBV5-8 to TRBJ1-2. The sequence was collected from a human donor in good health. Some clones in this sample may be carry-over from other donors' samples. This CDR3 reads CASRLLRDYGYTF.